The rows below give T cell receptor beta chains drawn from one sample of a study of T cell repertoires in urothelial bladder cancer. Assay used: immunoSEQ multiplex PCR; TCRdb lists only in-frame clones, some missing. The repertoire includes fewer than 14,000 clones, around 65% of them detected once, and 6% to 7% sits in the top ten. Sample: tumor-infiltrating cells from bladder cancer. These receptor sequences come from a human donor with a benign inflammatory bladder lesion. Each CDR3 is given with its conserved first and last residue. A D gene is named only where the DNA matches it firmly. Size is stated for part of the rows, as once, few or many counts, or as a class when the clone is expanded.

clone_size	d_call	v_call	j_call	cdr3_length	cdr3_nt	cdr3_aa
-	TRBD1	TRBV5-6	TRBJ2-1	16	TGTGCCAGCAGCTTGGTGGGACAGGGGGCGGGGAATGAGCAGTTCTTC	CASSLVGQGAGNEQFF
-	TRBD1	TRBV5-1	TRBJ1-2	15	TGCGCCAGCAGCTTACAGGGGCGATCTAACTATGGCTACACCTTC	CASSLQGRSNYGYTF
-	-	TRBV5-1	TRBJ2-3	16	TGCGCCAGCAGCTTGGAGGGGGGAGTAGGCACAGATACGCAGTATTTT	CASSLEGGVGTDTQYF
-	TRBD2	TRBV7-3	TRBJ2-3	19	TGTGCCAGCAGCTTACCGGGAGCGGGGGCCCTCTCTAGCACAGATACGCAGTATTTT	CASSLPGAGALSSTDTQYF
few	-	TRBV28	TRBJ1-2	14	TGTGCCAGCAGTTTATTCGGGGGCGGCTATGGCTACACCTTC	CASSLFGGGYGYTF
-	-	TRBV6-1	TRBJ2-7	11	TGTGCCAGCTTAAACAATATCGAGCAGTACTTC	CASLNNIEQYF
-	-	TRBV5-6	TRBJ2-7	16	TGTGCCAGCAGCGTTCCCGGGACAGCGGGAGCCTACGAGCAGTACTTC	CASSVPGTAGAYEQYF
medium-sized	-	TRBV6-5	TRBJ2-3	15	TGTGCCAGCAGTCATAGGACTGTCCTGGCAGATACGCAGTATTTT	CASSHRTVLADTQYF
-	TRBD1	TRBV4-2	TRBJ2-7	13	TGTGCCAGCAGCAGGGACAGAGACTACGAGCAGTACTTC	CASSRDRDYEQYF
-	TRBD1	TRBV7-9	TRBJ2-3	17	TGTGCCAGCAGCTTAGGGGGACAGGGGCCACTCACAGATACGCAGTATTTT	CASSLGGQGPLTDTQYF
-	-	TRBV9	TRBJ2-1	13	TGTGCCAGCAGCGCCGGACAGCCCTTGGAGCAGTTCTTC	CASSAGQPLEQFF
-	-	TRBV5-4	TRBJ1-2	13	TGTGCCAGCCGCAGACCCGAGGACAGCGGCTACACCTTC	CASRRPEDSGYTF
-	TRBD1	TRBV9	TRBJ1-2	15	TGTGCCAGCAGCTTCGAGGACAGGGGTGACTATGGCTACACCTTC	CASSFEDRGDYGYTF
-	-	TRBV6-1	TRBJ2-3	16	TGTGCCAGCAGTGACCTGCCGGGACTGCGCACAGATACGCAGTATTTT	CASSDLPGLRTDTQYF
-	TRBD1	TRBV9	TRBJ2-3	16	TGTGCCAGCAGCTTAAGGACAGGGAATACGGCAGATACGCAGTATTTT	CASSLRTGNTADTQYF
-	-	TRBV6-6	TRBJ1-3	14	TGTGCCAGCAGTCTACAAGGGTCCGGAAACACCATATATTTT	CASSLQGSGNTIYF
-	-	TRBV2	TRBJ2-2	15	TGTGCCAGCAGTGTACAAGCGACGAACACCGGGGAGCTGTTTTTT	CASSVQATNTGELFF
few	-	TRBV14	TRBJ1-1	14	TGTGCCAGCAGCCAAAGTGATTTCGACAGGTTGGCTTTCTTT	CASSQSDFDRLAFF
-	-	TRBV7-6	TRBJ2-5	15	TGTGCCAGCAGCTTAATCGGGGGCGGGCAAGAGACCCAGTACTTC	CASSLIGGGQETQYF
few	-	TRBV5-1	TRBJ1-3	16	TGCGCCAGCAGCGCGGACGTTCTCGGGATAGGAAACACCATATATTTT	CASSADVLGIGNTIYF
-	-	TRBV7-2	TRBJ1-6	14	TGTGCCAGCAGGTACCCGGGGCGGAATTCACCCCTCCACTTT	CASRYPGRNSPLHF
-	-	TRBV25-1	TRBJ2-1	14	TGTGCCAGCAGTGGCGTGGCGGGCGGCAATGAGCAGTTCTTC	CASSGVAGGNEQFF
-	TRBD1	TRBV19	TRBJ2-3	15	TGTGCCACCGAGGGACGTCAGGGGGTCACAGATACGCAGTATTTT	CATEGRQGVTDTQYF
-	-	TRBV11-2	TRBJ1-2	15	TGTGCCAGCAGAAATACTGGGGGCAGGGCTGGTGGCTACACCTTC	CASRNTGGRAGGYTF
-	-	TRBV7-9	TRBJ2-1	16	TGTGCCAGCAGCCCCCCCTGGCCCCGCTCCTACAATGAGCAGTTCTTC	CASSPPWPRSYNEQFF
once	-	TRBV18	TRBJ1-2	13	TGTGCCAGCTCACCAAGCCTAGGGTCGGGCTACACCTTC	CASSPSLGSGYTF
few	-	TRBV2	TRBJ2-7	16	TGTGCCAGCAGTGCAAGGGCCTTCCATGGCTCCTACGAGCAGTACTTC	CASSARAFHGSYEQYF